The source of this T cell receptor beta chain is a study of neurological immune-mediated disorders. Overall study: Of the roughly 34 patients who had multiple sclerosis, around 31 had the relapsing-remitting form and 3 had the secondary progressive form.

TCRdb processed the 5' RACE reads anew with MiXCR; each CDR3 protein has one entry. The sample lists around 130,000 distinct CDR3 sequences; about 3.4% were seen once. General observations from the study: TCR clonal expansion peaked in HTLV-1-associated myelopathy patients and was lowest in multiple sclerosis patients.

This CDR3 has 13 amino acids. V lost 5 bases and J lost 3, with 11 bases in between. There are many counts of this clonotype. Its antigen is not identified. The sequenced sample consisted of PBMCs. The chain links TRBV12-3 or TRBV12-4 to TRBJ2-7; D uncertain. The clonotype originates from a woman aged 25-40 years with multiple sclerosis. The CDR3 reads CASSPSDDYEQYF. For the CDR3, the DNA is TGTGCCAGCAGTCCCAGCGATGACTACGAGCAGTACTTC.